This T cell receptor (beta chain) was identified in a study of cytomegalovirus exposure and HLA in healthy donors. Study-wide results and caveats: Excluded: some indistinguishable V segments such as TRBV6-2 and TRBV6-3. Among TCR sequences, most were rare, though some public TCRs appeared in many donors. For TCR beta chains, V- and J-gene trimming was later linked to a missense DCLRE1C variant.

Each donor was nominally healthy when sampled (though unrecorded immune exposures were likely). PCR used 60 Vbeta primers and 13 Jbeta primers. The method was immunoSEQ multiplex PCR; TCRdb's version includes in-frame clones alone and lacks a portion of them. The repertoire has around 200,000 clones, 80% of them found once; the top ten carry 6.3%. This CDR3 contains 14 residues. The V gene lost 8 bases and the J gene lost 1 base, with 14 bases spanning the gap. Germline V lookup: CDR1 LNHDA, CDR2 SQIVND (reference sequence). With respect to this clone: The antigen is undetermined.

The chain combines TRBV19 with TRBJ2-5; TRBD1 is a possible D gene (5 bases). Source material: PBMCs. The receptor comes from a man aged 35 to 55 in good health and CMV-seropositive. For the CDR3, the DNA is TGTGCCAGTCGGCAAGGTGGGGCCCAAGAGACCCAGTACTTC. It codes for CASRQGGAQETQYF.